This T cell receptor beta chain was retrieved from a study of shared clonotypes between healthy human individuals. Points from the study as a whole: Larger estimated richness was generally seen in naive subsets than in memory subsets. Among non-shared clonotypes, generation probabilities were lower than among those shared by all four donors.

Execution of the assay was at deep level. Assay used: immunoSEQ multiplex PCR; TCRdb lists only in-frame clones, some missing. The sample contains about 2.1 million clones, approximately 94% of which appear only once. A note on this clone: What it binds is unknown. The same CDR3 also results from other DNA sequences found in this sample.

Positive CCR7 selection of CD45RO-negative cells yielded the naive CD8 cells, and terminally differentiated effector memory CD45RA+ cells were excluded. Sequencing was carried out using naive CD8+ T cells from PBMCs. The receptor was isolated from a man aged 18 to 30 in good health. Some clones in this sample may be carry-over from other donors' samples.

CDR3 nucleotides: TGTGCCAGCAGCTCGTACAATGAGCAGTTCTTC. The encoded protein is CASSSYNEQFF. The V and J genes are TRBV5-6 and TRBJ2-1; D remains unclear. V lost 3 bases, J lost 4 bases, and 2 bases lay in between. The germline V gene has CDR1 SGHDT and CDR2 YYEEEE. The CDR3 contains 11 residues.